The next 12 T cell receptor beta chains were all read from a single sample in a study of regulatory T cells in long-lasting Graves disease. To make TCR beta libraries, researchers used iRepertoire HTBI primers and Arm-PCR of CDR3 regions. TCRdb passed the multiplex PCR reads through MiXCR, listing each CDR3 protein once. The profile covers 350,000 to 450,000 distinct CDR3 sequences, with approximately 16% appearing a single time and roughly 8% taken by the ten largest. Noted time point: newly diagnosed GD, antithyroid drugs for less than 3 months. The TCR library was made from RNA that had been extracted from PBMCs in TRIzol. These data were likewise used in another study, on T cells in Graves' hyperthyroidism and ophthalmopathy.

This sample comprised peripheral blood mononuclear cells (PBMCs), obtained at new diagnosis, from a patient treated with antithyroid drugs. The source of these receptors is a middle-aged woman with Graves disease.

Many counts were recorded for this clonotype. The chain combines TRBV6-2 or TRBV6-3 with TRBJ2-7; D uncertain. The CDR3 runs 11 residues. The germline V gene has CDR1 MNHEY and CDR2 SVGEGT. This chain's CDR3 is CPPGVAYEQYF. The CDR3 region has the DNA TGTCCCCCCGGCGTAGCCTACGAGCAGTACTTC.

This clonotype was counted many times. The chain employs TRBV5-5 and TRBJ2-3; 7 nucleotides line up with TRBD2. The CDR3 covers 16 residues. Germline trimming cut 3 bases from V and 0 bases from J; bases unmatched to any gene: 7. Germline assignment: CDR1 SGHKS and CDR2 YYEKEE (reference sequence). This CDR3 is CASSSGGSDSTDTQYF. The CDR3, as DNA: TGTGCCAGCAGCTCGGGGGGTAGCGACAGCACAGATACGCAGTATTTT. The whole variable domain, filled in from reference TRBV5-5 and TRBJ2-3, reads DAGVTQSPTHLIKTRGQQVTLRCSPISGHKSVSWYQQVLGQGPQFIFQYYEKEERGRGNFPDRFSARQFPNYSSELNVNALLLGDSALYLCASSSGGSDSTDTQYFGPGTRLTVL.

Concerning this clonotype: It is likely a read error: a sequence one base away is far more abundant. The CDR3 region is CASSSEGAGPYEQYF. The CDR3 DNA is TGTGCCAGCAGTTCCGAGGGAGCGGGGCCTTACGAGCAGTACTTC. The J gene is TRBJ2-3, the V gene TRBV2; 7 bases map to TRBD2. The tail of the sequence fits TRBJ2-7 better, so the J call may be wrong. The CDR3 is made up of 15 amino acids. Germline V CDR1 and CDR2: SNHLY, FYNNEI.

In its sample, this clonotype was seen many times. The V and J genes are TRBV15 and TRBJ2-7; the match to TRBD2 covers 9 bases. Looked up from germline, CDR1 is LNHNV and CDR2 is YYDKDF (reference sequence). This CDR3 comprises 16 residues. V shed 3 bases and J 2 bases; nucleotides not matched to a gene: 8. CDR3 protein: CATSSDGAGGPYEQYF. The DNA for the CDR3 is TGTGCCACCAGCAGTGACGGGGCGGGAGGGCCCTACGAGCAGTACTTC.

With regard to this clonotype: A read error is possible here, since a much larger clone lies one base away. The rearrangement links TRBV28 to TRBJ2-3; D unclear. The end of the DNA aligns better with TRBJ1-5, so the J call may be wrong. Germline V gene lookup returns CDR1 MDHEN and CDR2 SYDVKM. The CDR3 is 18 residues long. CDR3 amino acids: CASSPVASGRSSTDTQHF. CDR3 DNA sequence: TGTGCCAGCAGCCCGGTGGCTAGCGGGAGGTCCAGCACAGATACGCAGCATTTT.

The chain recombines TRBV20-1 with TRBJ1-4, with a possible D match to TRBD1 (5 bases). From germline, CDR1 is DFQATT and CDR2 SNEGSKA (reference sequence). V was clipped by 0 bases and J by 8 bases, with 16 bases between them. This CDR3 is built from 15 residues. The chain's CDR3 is CSARDFGGDGEKLFF. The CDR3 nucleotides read TGCAGTGCTAGAGATTTCGGTGGGGACGGGGAAAAACTGTTTTTT.

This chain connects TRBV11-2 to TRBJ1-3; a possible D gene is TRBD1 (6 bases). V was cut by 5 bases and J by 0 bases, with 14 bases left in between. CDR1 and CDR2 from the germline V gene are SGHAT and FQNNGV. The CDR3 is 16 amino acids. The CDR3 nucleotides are TGTGCCAGCAGCGCCTCAGGGGCCAACTCTGGAAACACCATATATTTT. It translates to CASSASGANSGNTIYF.

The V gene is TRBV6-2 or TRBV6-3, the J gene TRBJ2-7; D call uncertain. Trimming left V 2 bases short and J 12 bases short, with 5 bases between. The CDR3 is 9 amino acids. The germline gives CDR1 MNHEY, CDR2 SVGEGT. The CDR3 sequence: CASSYPWYF. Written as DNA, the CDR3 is TGTGCCAGCAGTTACCCATGGTACTTC.

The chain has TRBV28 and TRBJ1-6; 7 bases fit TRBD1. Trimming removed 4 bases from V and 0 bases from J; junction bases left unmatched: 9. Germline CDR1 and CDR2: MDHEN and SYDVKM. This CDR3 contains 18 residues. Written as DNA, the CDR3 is TGTGCCAGCAGTTCACCAAAGACAGGGAGCTCCTATAATTCACCCCTCCACTTT. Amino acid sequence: CASSSPKTGSSYNSPLHF.

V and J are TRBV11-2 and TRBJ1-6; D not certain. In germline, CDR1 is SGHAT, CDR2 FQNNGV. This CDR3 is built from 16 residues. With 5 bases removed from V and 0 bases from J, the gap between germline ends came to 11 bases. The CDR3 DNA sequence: TGTGCCAGCAGCCGAGCTGGGAGCTCCTATAATTCACCCCTCCACTTT. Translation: CASSRAGSSYNSPLHF.

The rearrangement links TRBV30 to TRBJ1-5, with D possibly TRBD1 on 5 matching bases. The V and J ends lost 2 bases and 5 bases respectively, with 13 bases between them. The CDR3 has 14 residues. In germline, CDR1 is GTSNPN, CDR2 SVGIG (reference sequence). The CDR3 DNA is TGTGCCTGGAGTCCGATCCTGGGGGATCAGCCCCAGCATTTT. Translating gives CAWSPILGDQPQHF. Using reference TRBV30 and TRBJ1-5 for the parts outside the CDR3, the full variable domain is SQTIHQWPATLVQPVGSPLSLECTVEGTSNPNLYWYRQAAGRGLQLLFYSVGIGQISSEVPQNLSASRPQDRQFILSSKKLLLSDSGFYLCAWSPILGDQPQHFGDGTRLSIL.

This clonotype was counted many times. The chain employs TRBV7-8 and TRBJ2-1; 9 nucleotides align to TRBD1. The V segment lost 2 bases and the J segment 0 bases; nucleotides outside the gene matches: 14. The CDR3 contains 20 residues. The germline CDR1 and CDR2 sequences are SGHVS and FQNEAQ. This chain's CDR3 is CASSLRGQGRLADSYNEQFF. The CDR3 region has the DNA TGTGCCAGCAGCTTAAGGGGACAGGGAAGGCTAGCGGACTCCTACAATGAGCAGTTCTTC.